The 26 T cell receptor beta chains below were found in one sample sequenced in a study of cytomegalovirus exposure and HLA in healthy donors. PCR amplification relied on 60 Vbeta primers (plus 13 Jbeta primers). The data were produced by immunoSEQ multiplex PCR, yet TCRdb's version contains in-frame clones alone and is incomplete. Of over 150,000 clones in the sample, just over 75% are singletons; the top ten hold around 1.5%. Sequenced input: PBMCs. These receptor sequences come from a woman in her 30s in good health and CMV-seropositive.

About this clone itself: At one end, the junction sequence differs from germline, possibly due to a read error. The chain is built from TRBV5-1 and TRBJ2-7; 10 bases are shared with TRBD2. The CDR3 covers 15 residues. From germline, CDR1 is SGHRS and CDR2 YFSETQ. The CDR3 loop reads CASSLDTTSGRLLDF. The CDR3 region has the DNA TGCGCCAGCAGCCTGGACACGACTAGCGGGCGGCTCCTGGACTTC.

The chain combines TRBV30 with TRBJ2-5; the match to TRBD2 covers 10 bases. The CDR3 consists of 15 residues. With 6 bases clipped from V and 7 bases from J, the junction kept 14 bases outside the gene matches. Germline CDR1 and CDR2: GTSNPN and SVGIG (reference sequence). The CDR3 spells CACRTSGKDKRTQYF. As DNA, the CDR3 is TGTGCCTGTCGGACTAGCGGAAAGGACAAGAGGACCCAGTACTTC.

The chain has TRBV27 and TRBJ2-2; TRBD2 might be the D (7 bases). V was pared by 9 bases and J by 6 bases, with 14 bases between. The CDR3 runs 13 residues. The germline CDR1 and CDR2 sequences are MNHEY and SMNVEV (reference sequence). The CDR3 region is CARKGEGAGELFF. CDR3 sequence (DNA): TGTGCCAGGAAGGGGGAGGGCGCCGGGGAGCTGTTTTTT.

V and J are TRBV5-4 and TRBJ2-1, with D possibly TRBD2 on 6 matching bases. CDR1 and CDR2 from the germline V gene are SGHNT and YYREEE (reference sequence). The CDR3 length is 16 residues. The V end was cut by 1 base, the J end by 2 bases, with 13 bases between. CDR3 residues: CASSLSGRGAYNEQFF. CDR3 nucleotide sequence: TGTGCCAGCAGCTTGTCGGGGCGCGGGGCCTACAATGAGCAGTTCTTC.

This clone was seen a handful of times. The chain recombines TRBV11-2 with TRBJ1-1; D uncertain. CDR3 length: 12 residues. The germline gives CDR1 SGHAT, CDR2 FQNNGV. The V end lost 5 bases, the J end lost 10 bases, and 14 bases lay between the germline ends. CDR3 sequence reads: CASSPEKGAAFF. DNA for the CDR3: TGTGCCAGCAGCCCGGAGAAGGGAGCAGCTTTCTTT.

The gene calls are TRBV6-5 and TRBJ1-3; no definite D call. Per the germline V gene, CDR1 is MNHEY and CDR2 is SVGAGI. Trimming removed 2 bases from V and 0 bases from J, with 8 bases in between. This CDR3 is 15 amino acids long. DNA for the CDR3: TGTGCCAGCAGTTACGGGCCTTCCTCTGGAAACACCATATATTTT. Translated, it gives CASSYGPSSGNTIYF.

The table lists this clone with a few counts. This chain links TRBV6-4 with TRBJ1-2; TRBD1 agrees at 7 bases. Germline-derived CDR1 and CDR2 are MRHNA and SNTAGT. V gave up 4 bases and J gave up 5 bases; unmatched junction bases: 7. The CDR3 totals 14 residues. The CDR3: CASSVTGEGYGYTF. The CDR3 bases are TGTGCCAGCAGTGTTACAGGGGAAGGGTATGGCTACACCTTC.

This chain links TRBV5-4 with TRBJ2-1; TRBD2 might be the D (6 bases). Trimming shortened V by 4 bases and J by 4 bases, and 18 bases separated the two germline ends. CDR1 and CDR2 (germline): SGHNT, YYREEE (reference sequence). The CDR3 spans 16 residues. CDR3 region: CASSLLGGTRYNEQFF. CDR3 nucleotides: TGTGCCAGCAGCCTTTTGGGCGGGACTCGTTACAATGAGCAGTTCTTC.

This clone turned up a few times. V is TRBV2 and J is TRBJ2-5; TRBD1 might be the D (7 bases). Germline-derived CDR1 and CDR2 are SNHLY and FYNNEI. V was trimmed by 6 bases and J by 5 bases, leaving 13 bases between them. The CDR3 runs to 13 residues. CDR3 DNA: TGTGCCAGCAGCCAGGGGGGCGCGGAGACCCAGTACTTC. This sequence encodes CASSQGGAETQYF.

The chain carries TRBV28 and TRBJ1-5; D unclear. The V end was cut by 6 bases, the J end by 6 bases, with 12 bases between. The CDR3 is made up of 13 amino acids. Germline V CDR1 and CDR2: MDHEN, SYDVKM. The CDR3 nucleotides read TGTGCCAGCAGCGCCGGGTCCTTTCAGCCCCAGCATTTT. This sequence encodes CASSAGSFQPQHF.

The chain is built from TRBV7-2 and TRBJ2-7; 7 nucleotides agree with TRBD2. The CDR3 totals 14 residues. Trimming cost V 4 bases and J 4 bases; bases outside gene matches: 7. Germline V gives CDR1 SGHTA, CDR2 FQGNSA. Here the CDR3 reads CASSSTGGPYEQYF. DNA for the CDR3: TGTGCCAGCAGCTCCACGGGGGGACCATACGAGCAGTACTTC. The variable domain in full, completed from reference TRBV7-2 and TRBJ2-7, reads GAGVSQSPSNKVTEKGKDVELRCDPISGHTALYWYRQSLGQGLEFLIYFQGNSAPDKSGLPSDRFSAERTGGSVSTLTIQRTQQEDSAVYLCASSSTGGPYEQYFGPGTRLTVT.

This chain connects TRBV19 to TRBJ2-1; D is perhaps TRBD1 (6 bases). Trimming cost V 9 bases and J 1 base, with 13 bases left between them. The CDR3 extends over 14 amino acids. CDR1 is LNHDA, CDR2 SQIVND, per germline (reference sequence). This CDR3 is CASGDRLSYNEQFF. CDR3 bases: TGTGCCAGCGGTGACAGGCTGTCCTACAATGAGCAGTTCTTC.

This clone was detected a few times. The chain joins TRBV28 to TRBJ1-2; TRBD1 matches 8 bases. In germline, CDR1 is MDHEN, CDR2 SYDVKM. The V and J ends lost 7 bases and 3 bases, in that order; junction bases with no gene match: 7. The CDR3 runs 14 residues. The CDR3 DNA sequence: TGTGCCAGCATCATCTCAGGGGGCTACTATGGCTACACCTTC. It encodes CASIISGGYYGYTF.

The CDR3 coding sequence is TGTGCCAGCAGCCTTGGGAGGAACACTGAAGCTTTCTTT. This codes for CASSLGRNTEAFF. The chain uses TRBV7-3 and TRBJ1-1; D call uncertain. The CDR3 is 13 amino acids. Trimming took off 5 bases at V and 1 base at J, with 8 bases between the two ends. Germline-derived CDR1 and CDR2 are SGHTA and FQGTGA.

The rearrangement joins TRBV30 to TRBJ1-1, with TRBD1 identical over 9 bases. Trimming removed 5 bases from V and 3 bases from J; junction bases left unmatched: 1. From germline, CDR1 is GTSNPN and CDR2 SVGIG (reference sequence). The CDR3 spans 12 residues. The CDR3 DNA reads as TGTGCCTGGGACAGGGGGGACACTGAAGCTTTCTTT. Amino acid sequence: CAWDRGDTEAFF.

The genes are TRBV28 and TRBJ2-3; 7 bases are a match to TRBD1. The germline gives CDR1 MDHEN, CDR2 SYDVKM. Trimming cost V 2 bases and J 10 bases; bases outside gene matches: 12. This CDR3 has 15 residues. The CDR3 nucleotides are TGTGCCAGCAGTTTAGGACACGGGACAGCCGGGCCGCAGTATTTT. This encodes CASSLGHGTAGPQYF.

The V and J genes are TRBV6-5 and TRBJ2-7; 7 bases map to TRBD1. The V segment lost 7 bases and the J segment 3 bases; nucleotides outside the gene matches: 9. Germline values: CDR1 MNHEY, CDR2 SVGAGI. This CDR3 comprises 14 residues. The CDR3 sequence: CASTVRDSYYEQYF. DNA of the CDR3: TGTGCCAGCACCGTCCGGGACAGCTACTACGAGCAGTACTTC.

The V and J genes are TRBV11-2 and TRBJ1-5; 7 bases align to TRBD1. Trimming took 6 bases from V and 4 from J; bases not matched to a gene: 3. CDR3 length: 13 amino acids. Germline V gene data show CDR1 as SGHAT and CDR2 as FQNNGV. The CDR3 DNA reads as TGTGCCAGCAGTCGACAGGGAAATCAGCCCCAGCATTTT. This encodes CASSRQGNQPQHF. The entire variable domain, with the rest obtained from reference TRBV11-2 and TRBJ1-5, is as follows: EAGVAQSPRYKIIEKRQSVAFWCNPISGHATLYWYQQILGQGPKLLIQFQNNGVVDDSQLPKDRFSAERLKGVDSTLKIQPAKLEDSAVYLCASSRQGNQPQHFGDGTRLSIL.

This chain uses TRBV5-4 with TRBJ2-5; 8 positions match TRBD1. Losses at the gene ends were 4 bases for V and 4 bases for J; bases not matched to a gene: 6. This CDR3 is 14 amino acids long. Looked up from germline, CDR1 is SGHNT and CDR2 is YYREEE (reference sequence). CDR3 loop: CASSLDDRGETQYF. CDR3 nucleotides: TGTGCCAGCAGCCTGGATGACAGGGGAGAGACCCAGTACTTC.

V is TRBV27 and J is TRBJ2-6; 11 bases fit TRBD2. This CDR3 comprises 19 residues. V lost 3 bases to trimming and J lost 0 bases; unmatched junction nucleotides: 7. CDR1 is MNHEY and CDR2 is SMNVEV in the germline V gene (reference sequence). CDR3 bases: TGTGCCAGCAGTTTCGGGACTAGCGGATTTAACTCTGGGGCCAACGTCCTGACTTTC. Translating gives CASSFGTSGFNSGANVLTF.

The chain links TRBV5-4 to TRBJ2-7; no reliable D call. Germline V CDR1 and CDR2: SGHNT, YYREEE (reference sequence). This CDR3 is 12 amino acids long. V was trimmed by 2 bases and J by 1 base, leaving 4 bases between them. CDR3 DNA sequence: TGTGCCAGCAGCTTCAGTTCCTACGAGCAGTACTTC. Translating it yields CASSFSSYEQYF.

V usage is TRBV5-1 and J usage is TRBJ2-2, with 7 bases aligning to TRBD1. The CDR3 length is 15 residues. The V segment lost 4 bases and the J segment 2 bases; nucleotides outside the gene matches: 5. CDR1 SGHRS and CDR2 YFSETQ come from the germline V gene. The chain's CDR3 is CASSRDSSNTGELFF. CDR3 nucleotides: TGCGCCAGCAGCCGGGACAGTTCAAACACCGGGGAGCTGTTTTTT.

J is TRBJ2-3 and V is TRBV7-9, with TRBD1 as a possible D gene (7 bases). The CDR3 runs to 16 residues. Germline V gene data show CDR1 as SEHNR and CDR2 as FQNEAQ (reference sequence). V was trimmed by 4 bases and J by 4 bases, leaving 18 bases between them. CDR3 amino acids: CASSSRPGGMSDTQYF. Here the CDR3 DNA reads TGTGCCAGCAGCTCCCGCCCAGGGGGGATGTCAGATACGCAGTATTTT.

The chain recombines TRBV30 with TRBJ1-5, with 9 positions matching TRBD1. The CDR3 loop spans 12 amino acids. The germline gives CDR1 GTSNPN, CDR2 SVGIG (reference sequence). Germline trimming cut 8 bases from V and 4 bases from J; bases unmatched to any gene: 3. Written as DNA, the CDR3 is TGTGCCAGCGGGACAGGGAATCAGCCCCAGCATTTT. Protein sequence: CASGTGNQPQHF.

The J gene is TRBJ2-7, the V gene TRBV7-9; tentative D call: TRBD1 (6 bases). Germline V gives CDR1 SEHNR, CDR2 FQNEAQ (reference sequence). Trimming took 5 bases from V and 1 from J, leaving 15 bases between them. The CDR3 has 15 residues. DNA for the CDR3: TGTGCCAGCAGCCTTACGGACAGCGCTTCCTACGAGCAGTACTTC. This codes for CASSLTDSASYEQYF.

V gene TRBV7-2 combines with J gene TRBJ2-5, with 7 nucleotides matching TRBD1. The V and J ends lost 5 bases and 5 bases, in that order; junction bases with no gene match: 11. The CDR3 contains 15 residues. Germline V gene lookup returns CDR1 SGHTA and CDR2 FQGNSA. DNA of the CDR3: TGTGCCAGCAGCCTAGGGGCAGGGGGTGGGGAGACCCAGTACTTC. As protein: CASSLGAGGGETQYF.